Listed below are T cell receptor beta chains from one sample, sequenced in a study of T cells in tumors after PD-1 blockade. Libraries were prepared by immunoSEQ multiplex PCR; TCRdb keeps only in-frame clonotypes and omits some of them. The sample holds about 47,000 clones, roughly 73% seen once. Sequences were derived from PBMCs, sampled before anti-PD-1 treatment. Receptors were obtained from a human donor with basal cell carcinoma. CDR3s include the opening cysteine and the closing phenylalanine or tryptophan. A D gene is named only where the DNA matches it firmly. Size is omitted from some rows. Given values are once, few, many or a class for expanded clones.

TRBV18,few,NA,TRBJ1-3,CASSFTSLSGNTIYF,TGTGCCAGCTCCTTTACGTCCCTCTCTGGAAACACCATATATTTT
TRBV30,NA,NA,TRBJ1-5,CAWSVRQTDNQPQHF,TGTGCCTGGAGTGTTAGGCAGACAGATAATCAGCCCCAGCATTTT
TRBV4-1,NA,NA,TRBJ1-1,CASKGQNRNTEAFF,TGCGCCAGCAAAGGACAGAACAGGAACACTGAAGCTTTCTTT
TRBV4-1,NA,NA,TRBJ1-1,CASSQDHESTEAFF,TGCGCCAGCAGCCAAGATCATGAGAGCACTGAAGCTTTCTTT
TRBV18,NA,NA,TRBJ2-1,CASKDPRGDEQFF,TGTGCCAGCAAGGACCCCAGGGGGGATGAGCAGTTCTTC
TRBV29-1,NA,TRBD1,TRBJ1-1,CSGRQGGNTEAFF,TGCAGCGGACGACAGGGTGGGAACACTGAAGCTTTCTTT
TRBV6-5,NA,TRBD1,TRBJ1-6,CASKLTGSYNSPLHF,TGTGCCAGCAAACTGACAGGGAGCTATAATTCACCCCTCCACTTT
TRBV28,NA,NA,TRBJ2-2,CAHGAGDYTGELFF,TGTGCCCACGGGGCAGGGGACTACACCGGGGAGCTGTTTTTT
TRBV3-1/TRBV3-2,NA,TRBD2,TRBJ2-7,CASSPSGRGYEQYF,TGTGCCAGCAGCCCTAGCGGGAGGGGCTACGAGCAGTACTTC
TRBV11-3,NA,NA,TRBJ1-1,CASSLNGGSGTEAFF,TGTGCCAGCAGCTTAAATGGGGGTTCGGGCACTGAAGCTTTCTTT
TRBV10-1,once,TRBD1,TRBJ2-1,CASSESGQAYNEQFF,TGCGCCAGCAGTGAGTCGGGACAGGCCTACAATGAGCAGTTCTTC
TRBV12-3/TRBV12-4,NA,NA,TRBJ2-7,CASSGGYYEQYF,TGTGCCAGCAGTGGAGGGTACTACGAGCAGTACTTC
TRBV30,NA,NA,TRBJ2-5,CAWSVSGGKTQYF,TGTGCCTGGAGTGTATCCGGGGGAAAGACCCAGTACTTC
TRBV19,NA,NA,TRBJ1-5,CASRRTLYSNQPQHF,TGTGCCAGTAGGAGGACTCTCTATAGCAATCAGCCCCAGCATTTT